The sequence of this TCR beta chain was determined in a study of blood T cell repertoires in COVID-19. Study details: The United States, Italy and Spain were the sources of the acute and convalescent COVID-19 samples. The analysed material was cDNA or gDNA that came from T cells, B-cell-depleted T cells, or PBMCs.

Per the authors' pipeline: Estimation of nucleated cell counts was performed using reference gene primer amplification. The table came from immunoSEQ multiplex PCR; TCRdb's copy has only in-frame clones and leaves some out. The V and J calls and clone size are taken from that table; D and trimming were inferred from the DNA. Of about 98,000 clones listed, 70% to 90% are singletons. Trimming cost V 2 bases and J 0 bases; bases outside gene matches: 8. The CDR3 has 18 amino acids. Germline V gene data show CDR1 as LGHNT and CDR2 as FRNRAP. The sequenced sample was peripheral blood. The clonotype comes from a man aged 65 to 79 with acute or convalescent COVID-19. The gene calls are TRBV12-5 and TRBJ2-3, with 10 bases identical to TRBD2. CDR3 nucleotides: TGTGCTAGTGGTTTGACCCAGCGGGGGGGTTATAGCACAGATACGCAGTATTTT. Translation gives CASGLTQRGGYSTDTQYF.